Reported below is one T cell receptor (beta chain). This entry comes from a study of blood T cell repertoires in COVID-19. About the research overall: Samples of COVID-19 (acute and convalescent) were obtained from the United States, Italy and Spain. In each case, the material was cDNA or gDNA derived from T cells, B-cell-depleted T cells, or PBMCs.

V lost 1 base and J lost 6, with 15 bases in between. The CDR3 sequence is 15 residues long. Germline V gene sequence: CDR1 LGHDT, CDR2 YNNKEL (reference sequence). Original analysis: Estimation of nucleated cell counts was performed using reference gene primer amplification. Profiled with immunoSEQ multiplex PCR; TCRdb holds only in-frame clones, not every one. V, J and clone size reflect that table, while D and trimming were determined from the DNA. The data show over 120,000 clones, with roughly 87% seen just once and around 1.6% held by the top ten. The sample was peripheral blood. The receptor was derived from a human donor in a cohort sampled during active COVID-19. V usage is TRBV3-1 (or the pseudogene TRBV3-2) and J usage is TRBJ1-1; D perhaps matches TRBD1 (6 bases). The DNA for the CDR3 is TGTGCCAGCAGCCAAGGGTTCAGGGAGGGGGCTGAAGCTTTCTTT. This codes for CASSQGFREGAEAFF.